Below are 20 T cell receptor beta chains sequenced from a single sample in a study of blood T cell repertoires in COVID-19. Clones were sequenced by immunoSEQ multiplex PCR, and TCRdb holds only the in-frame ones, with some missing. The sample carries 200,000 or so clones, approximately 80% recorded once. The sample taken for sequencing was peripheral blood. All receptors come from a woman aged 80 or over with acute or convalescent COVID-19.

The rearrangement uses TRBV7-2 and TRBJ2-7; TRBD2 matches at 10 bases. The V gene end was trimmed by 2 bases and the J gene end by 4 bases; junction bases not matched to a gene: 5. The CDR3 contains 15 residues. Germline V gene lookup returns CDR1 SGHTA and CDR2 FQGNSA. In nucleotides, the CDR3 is TGTGCCAGCAGCTTAAGCGGGAGGGCCTCTTACGAGCAGTACTTC. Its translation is CASSLSGRASYEQYF.

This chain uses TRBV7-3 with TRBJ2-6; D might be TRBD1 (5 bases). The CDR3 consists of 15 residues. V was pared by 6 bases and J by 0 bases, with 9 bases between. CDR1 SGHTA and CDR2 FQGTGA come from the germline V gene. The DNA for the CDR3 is TGTGCCAGCAGTCAAGGGGTCTCTGGGGCCAACGTCCTGACTTTC. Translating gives CASSQGVSGANVLTF.

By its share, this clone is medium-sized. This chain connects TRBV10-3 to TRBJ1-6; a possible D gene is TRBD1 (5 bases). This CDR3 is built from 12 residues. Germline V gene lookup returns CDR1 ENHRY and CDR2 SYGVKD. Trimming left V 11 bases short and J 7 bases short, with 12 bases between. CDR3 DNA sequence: TGTGCCTCCGACACAGGAAATTCACCCCTCCACTTT. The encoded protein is CASDTGNSPLHF.

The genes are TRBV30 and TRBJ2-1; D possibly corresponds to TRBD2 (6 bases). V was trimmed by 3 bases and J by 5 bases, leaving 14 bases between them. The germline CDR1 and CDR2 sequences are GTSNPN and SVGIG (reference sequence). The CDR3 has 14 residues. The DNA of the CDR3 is TGTGCCTGGAGGGGGGGTTGGCCAGACAATGAGCAGTTCTTC. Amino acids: CAWRGGWPDNEQFF.

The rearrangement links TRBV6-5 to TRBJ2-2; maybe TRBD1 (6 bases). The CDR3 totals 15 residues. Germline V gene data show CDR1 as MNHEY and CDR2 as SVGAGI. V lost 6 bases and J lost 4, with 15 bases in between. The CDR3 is CASRPGEAGTGELFF. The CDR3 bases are TGTGCCAGCAGGCCAGGGGAAGCTGGCACCGGGGAGCTGTTTTTT.

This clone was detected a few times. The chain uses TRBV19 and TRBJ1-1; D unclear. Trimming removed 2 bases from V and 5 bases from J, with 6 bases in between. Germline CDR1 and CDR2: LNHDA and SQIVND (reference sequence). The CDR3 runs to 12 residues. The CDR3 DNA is TGTGCCAGTAGTATATCTCTTACTGAAGCTTTCTTT. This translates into CASSISLTEAFF.

CDR3 loop: CASSSLLPTSYNEQFF. DNA of the CDR3: TGTGCCAGCAGCTCCCTACTCCCGACTTCCTACAATGAGCAGTTCTTC. V and J are TRBV14 and TRBJ2-1, with D unclear. The germline V gene has CDR1 SGHDN and CDR2 FVKESK. The CDR3 has 16 amino acids. The germline V and J ends were trimmed by 5 bases and 1 base, with 15 bases remaining between them.

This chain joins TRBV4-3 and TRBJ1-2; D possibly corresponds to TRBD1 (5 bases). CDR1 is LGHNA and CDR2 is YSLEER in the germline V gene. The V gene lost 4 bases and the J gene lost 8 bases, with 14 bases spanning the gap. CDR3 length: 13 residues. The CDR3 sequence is CASSPGGDGGYTF. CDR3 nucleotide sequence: TGCGCCAGCAGCCCAGGAGGGGACGGGGGCTACACCTTC.

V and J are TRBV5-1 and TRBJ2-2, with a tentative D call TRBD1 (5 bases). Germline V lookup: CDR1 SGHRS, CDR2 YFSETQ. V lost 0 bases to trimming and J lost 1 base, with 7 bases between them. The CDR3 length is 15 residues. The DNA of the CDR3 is TGCGCCAGCAGCTTGGAAACAGGGAACACCGGGGAGCTGTTTTTT. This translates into CASSLETGNTGELFF.

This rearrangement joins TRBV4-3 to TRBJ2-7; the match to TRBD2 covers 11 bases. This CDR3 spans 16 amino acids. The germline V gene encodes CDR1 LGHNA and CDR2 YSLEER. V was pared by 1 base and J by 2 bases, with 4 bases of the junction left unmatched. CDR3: CASSQAGTSGTYEQYF. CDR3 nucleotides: TGCGCCAGCAGCCAAGCCGGGACTAGCGGCACCTACGAGCAGTACTTC.

The CDR3 is CASSPRAQGEGYTF. The CDR3 coding sequence is TGTGCCAGCTCACCACGAGCCCAGGGTGAAGGCTACACCTTC. The J gene is TRBJ1-2, the V gene TRBV18, with D tentatively TRBD1 (5 bases). The V and J ends lost 1 base and 8 bases respectively, with 14 bases between them. Germline lookup yields CDR1 KGHSH and CDR2 LQKENI. The length of the CDR3 is 14 residues.

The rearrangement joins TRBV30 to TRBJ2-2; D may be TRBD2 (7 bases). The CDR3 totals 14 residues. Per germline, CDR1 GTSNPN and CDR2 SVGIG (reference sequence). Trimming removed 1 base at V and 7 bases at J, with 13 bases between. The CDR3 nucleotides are TGTGCCTGGAGTGGTACAGGGAGGGTCGGGGAGCTGTTTTTT. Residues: CAWSGTGRVGELFF.

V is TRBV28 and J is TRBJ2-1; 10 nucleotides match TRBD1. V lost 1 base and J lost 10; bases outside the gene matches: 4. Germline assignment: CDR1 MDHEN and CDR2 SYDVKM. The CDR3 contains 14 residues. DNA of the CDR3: TGTGCCAGCAGTTTATCGGACAGGGGGTACGAGCAGTTCTTC. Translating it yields CASSLSDRGYEQFF.

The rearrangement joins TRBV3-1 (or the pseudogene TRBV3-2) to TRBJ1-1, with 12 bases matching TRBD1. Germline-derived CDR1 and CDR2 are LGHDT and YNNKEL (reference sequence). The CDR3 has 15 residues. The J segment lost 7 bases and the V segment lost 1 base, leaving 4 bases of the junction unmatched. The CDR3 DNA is TGTGCCAGCAGCCAAGGAGGGACAGGGGGCGGTGAAGCTTTCTTT. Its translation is CASSQGGTGGGEAFF.

As DNA, the CDR3 is TGTGCCACCACCCGTAGGAGCGGGGGCCTAAGCTCCTACAATGAGCAGTTCTTC. It codes for CATTRRSGGLSSYNEQFF. This chain connects TRBV15 to TRBJ2-1; 8 bases map to TRBD2. The germline gives CDR1 LNHNV, CDR2 YYDKDF (reference sequence). V dropped 7 bases and J dropped 0; count of bases not matched to a gene: 14. The CDR3 sequence is 18 residues long. Based on the CDR3 plus reference TRBV15 and TRBJ2-1, the full variable domain is DAMVIQNPRYQVTQFGKPVTLSCSQTLNHNVMYWYQQKSSQAPKLLFHYYDKDFNNEADTPDNFQSRRPNTSFCFLDIRSPGLGDTAMYLCATTRRSGGLSSYNEQFFGPGTRLTVL.

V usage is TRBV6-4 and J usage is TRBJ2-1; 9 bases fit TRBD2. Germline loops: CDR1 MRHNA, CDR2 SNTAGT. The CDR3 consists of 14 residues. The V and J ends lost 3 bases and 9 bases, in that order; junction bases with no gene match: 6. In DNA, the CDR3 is TGTGCCAGCAGTGAGCAGCGGGAGGTGGGTGAGCAGTTCTTC. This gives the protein CASSEQREVGEQFF.

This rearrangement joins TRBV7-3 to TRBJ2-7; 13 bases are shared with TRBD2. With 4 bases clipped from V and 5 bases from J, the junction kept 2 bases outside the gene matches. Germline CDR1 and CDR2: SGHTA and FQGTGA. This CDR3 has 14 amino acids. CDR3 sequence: CASSSGLAGHEQYF. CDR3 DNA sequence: TGTGCCAGCAGCTCGGGACTAGCGGGACACGAGCAGTACTTC.

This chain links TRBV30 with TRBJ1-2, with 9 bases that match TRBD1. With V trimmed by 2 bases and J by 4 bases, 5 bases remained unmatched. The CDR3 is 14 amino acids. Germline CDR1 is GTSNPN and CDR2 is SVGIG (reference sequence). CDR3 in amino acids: CAWSQPGQGYGYTF. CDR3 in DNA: TGTGCCTGGAGTCAACCGGGACAGGGCTATGGCTACACCTTC.

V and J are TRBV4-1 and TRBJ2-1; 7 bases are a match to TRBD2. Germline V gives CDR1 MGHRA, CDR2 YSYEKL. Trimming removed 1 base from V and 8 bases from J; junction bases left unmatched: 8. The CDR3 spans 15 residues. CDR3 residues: CASSQGGRAGYEQFF. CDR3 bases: TGCGCCAGCAGCCAAGGAGGGAGGGCCGGGTATGAGCAGTTCTTC.

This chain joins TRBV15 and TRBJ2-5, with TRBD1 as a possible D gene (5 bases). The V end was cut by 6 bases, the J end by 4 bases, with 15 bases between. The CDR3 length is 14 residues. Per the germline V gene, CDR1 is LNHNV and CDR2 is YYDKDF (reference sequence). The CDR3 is CATRQQESLETQYF. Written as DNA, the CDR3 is TGTGCCACCAGACAACAGGAGTCGCTAGAGACCCAGTACTTC.